Presented here are 28 T cell receptor beta chains from one specimen sequenced in a study of cytomegalovirus exposure and HLA in healthy donors. This PCR relied on a set of 60 Vbeta primers and 13 Jbeta primers. This table comes from immunoSEQ multiplex PCR, and its TCRdb copy is limited to in-frame clones, with some not included. The listing records fewer than 70,000 clones. The source material was PBMCs. These receptors all come from a woman under 30 in good health and CMV-seronegative.

This rearrangement joins TRBV5-1 to TRBJ2-1; 7 bases agree with TRBD2. CDR3 length: 13 amino acids. J was trimmed by 9 bases and V by 4 bases; bases with no gene match: 7. Per germline, CDR1 SGHRS and CDR2 YFSETQ. CDR3 DNA: TGCGCCAGCAGCCAGACTAGCCTCGGTGAGCAGTTCTTC. This encodes CASSQTSLGEQFF.

The rearrangement links TRBV2 to TRBJ2-7, with 10 bases fitting TRBD1. The trim removed 7 bases at V and 6 bases at J, leaving 9 bases unmatched. CDR1 is SNHLY and CDR2 is FYNNEI in the germline V gene. CDR3 size: 14 residues. The CDR3 spells CASNDLDRGGEQYF. Written as DNA, the CDR3 is TGTGCCAGCAATGACTTGGACAGGGGGGGCGAGCAGTACTTC.

The V and J genes are TRBV6-5 and TRBJ1-2; weak D call: TRBD1 (6 bases). The germline V gene encodes CDR1 MNHEY and CDR2 SVGAGI. The CDR3 runs 12 residues. Trimming cost V 7 bases and J 4 bases, with 10 bases left between them. CDR3 nucleotide sequence: TGTGCCAGCACGGCAGGGGCCTATGGCTACACCTTC. Translating gives CASTAGAYGYTF.

V gene TRBV5-1 combines with J gene TRBJ2-7, with 14 bases identical to TRBD2. Germline V gives CDR1 SGHRS, CDR2 YFSETQ. CDR3 size: 15 residues. The V and J ends lost 5 bases and 2 bases, in that order; junction bases with no gene match: 3. CDR3 nucleotides: TGCGCCAGCAGTCGGACTAGCGGGGGGACCTACGAGCAGTACTTC. Encoded protein: CASSRTSGGTYEQYF.

The V and J genes are TRBV9 and TRBJ1-5; D not certain. Germline assignment: CDR1 SGDLS and CDR2 YYNGEE. Trimming shortened V by 2 bases and J by 4 bases, and 7 bases separated the two germline ends. The CDR3 is 13 amino acids. Written as DNA, the CDR3 is TGTGCCAGCAGCGTCGGGGAAAATCAGCCCCAGCATTTT. The encoded protein is CASSVGENQPQHF. Supplemented by reference TRBV9 and TRBJ1-5, the full variable domain reads DSGVTQTPKHLITATGQRVTLRCSPRSGDLSVYWYQQSLDQGLQFLIQYYNGEERAKGNILERFSAQQFPDLHSELNLSSLELGDSALYFCASSVGENQPQHFGDGTRLSIL.

The rearrangement uses TRBV6-1 and TRBJ1-2; tentatively, D is TRBD1 (5 bases). Per the germline V gene, CDR1 is MNHNS and CDR2 is SASEGT. The V and J ends lost 3 bases and 7 bases respectively, with 15 bases between them. This CDR3 is 14 amino acids long. CDR3 residues: CASSDGRGRSGYTF. Here the CDR3 DNA reads TGTGCCAGCAGTGATGGAAGGGGAAGGAGTGGCTACACCTTC.

This chain uses TRBV2 with TRBJ2-7; 8 positions match TRBD1. The CDR3 is 15 residues long. Germline assignment: CDR1 SNHLY and CDR2 FYNNEI. V trimming: 2 bases; J trimming: 0 bases; junction bases outside the gene matches: 3. This chain's CDR3 is CASSEQTGASYEQYF. In DNA form, the CDR3 reads TGTGCCAGCAGTGAACAGACAGGGGCCTCCTACGAGCAGTACTTC.

CDR3 residues: CASSQDPPSREADTQYF. CDR3 coding DNA: TGCGCCAGCAGCCAAGATCCTCCCTCGAGGGAGGCAGATACGCAGTATTTT. This chain links TRBV4-1 with TRBJ2-3; possibly TRBD2 for D (6 bases). Germline V gene sequence: CDR1 MGHRA, CDR2 YSYEKL. Between the trimmed V and J ends, which lost 0 bases and 4 bases, there was a span of 17 bases. The CDR3 totals 17 residues.

The chain links TRBV29-1 to TRBJ2-3; 8 positions match TRBD1. Germline trimming cut 7 bases from V and 10 bases from J; bases unmatched to any gene: 13. Per the germline V gene, CDR1 is SQVTM and CDR2 is ANQGSEA. CDR3 length equals 13 residues. DNA for the CDR3: TGCAGCGCACCACAAGGGGACAGGAACCCGCAGTATTTT. Its protein product is CSAPQGDRNPQYF.

This chain links TRBV15 with TRBJ1-1, with TRBD1 identical over 7 bases. With V trimmed by 5 bases and J by 1 base, 1 base remained unmatched. The CDR3 runs to 13 residues. Per the germline V gene, CDR1 is LNHNV and CDR2 is YYDKDF (reference sequence). The chain's CDR3 is CATSGTANTEAFF. CDR3 DNA sequence: TGTGCCACCAGCGGGACAGCGAACACTGAAGCTTTCTTT.

The chain combines TRBV5-1 with TRBJ1-1; 7 bases fit TRBD1. Looked up from germline, CDR1 is SGHRS and CDR2 is YFSETQ. This CDR3 spans 14 amino acids. J gave up 1 base and V 2 bases, and 2 bases lay outside the gene matches. Written as DNA, the CDR3 is TGCGCCAGCAGCTTCCGGGACAGGAACACTGAAGCTTTCTTT. It yields the protein CASSFRDRNTEAFF. The full variable domain, completed using reference TRBV5-1 and TRBJ1-1, is KAGVTQTPRYLIKTRGQQVTLSCSPISGHRSVSWYQQTPGQGLQFLFEYFSETQRNKGNFPGRFSGRQFSNSRSEMNVSTLELGDSALYLCASSFRDRNTEAFFGQGTRLTVV.

This rearrangement joins TRBV7-2 to TRBJ2-7; 8 bases are shared with TRBD2. Trimming cost V 0 bases and J 3 bases; bases outside gene matches: 4. Germline V gene data show CDR1 as SGHTA and CDR2 as FQGNSA. This CDR3 region has 15 residues. Written as DNA, the CDR3 is TGTGCCAGCAGCTTAGCCATTGGGACTAGCTACGAGCAGTACTTC. Translation: CASSLAIGTSYEQYF.

The chain recombines TRBV7-2 with TRBJ2-3; D is possibly TRBD2 (6 bases). The CDR3 consists of 14 residues. V was cut by 1 base and J by 6 bases, with 11 bases left in between. The germline V gene has CDR1 SGHTA and CDR2 FQGNSA. This CDR3 reads CASSLGGVWDTQYF. CDR3 in DNA: TGTGCCAGCAGCTTAGGGGGGGTCTGGGATACGCAGTATTTT.

The chain uses TRBV19 and TRBJ2-4; TRBD2 is a possible D gene (6 bases). Germline CDR1 is LNHDA and CDR2 is SQIVND (reference sequence). With 4 bases removed from V and 4 bases from J, the gap between germline ends came to 14 bases. The CDR3 runs 15 residues. The CDR3 here is CASSTLWGEKNIQYF. CDR3 DNA: TGTGCCAGTAGTACCCTATGGGGGGAGAAAAACATTCAGTACTTC.

The genes are TRBV18 and TRBJ2-5; 8 positions match TRBD1. Germline V lookup: CDR1 KGHSH, CDR2 LQKENI. The CDR3 runs to 15 residues. The junction had 10 bases not matched to a gene; V was cut back by 5 bases and J by 5 bases. The CDR3 is CASSLLDRDGETQYF. The CDR3, as DNA: TGTGCCAGCTCATTGCTGGACAGGGATGGGGAGACCCAGTACTTC.

V gene TRBV5-1 combines with J gene TRBJ1-2; TRBD1 matches 7 bases. Trimming removed 0 bases from V and 6 bases from J; junction bases left unmatched: 5. This CDR3 is 14 amino acids long. Germline V gives CDR1 SGHRS, CDR2 YFSETQ. The DNA of the CDR3 is TGCGCCAGCAGCTTGGGACAGGGAGGAGATGGCTACACCTTC. This codes for CASSLGQGGDGYTF.

The rearrangement joins TRBV6-6 to TRBJ2-3; 7 positions agree with TRBD2. J lost 2 bases, V lost 0 bases, and 2 bases had no gene match. The germline V gene has CDR1 MNHNY and CDR2 SVGAGI (reference sequence). The CDR3 runs to 15 residues. DNA for the CDR3: TGTGCCAGCAGTTACTCTCTAGCGGTCACAGATACGCAGTATTTT. As protein: CASSYSLAVTDTQYF.

The chain recombines TRBV6-5 with TRBJ2-7, with 8 nucleotides matching TRBD2. The CDR3 length is 13 residues. Germline lookup yields CDR1 MNHEY and CDR2 SVGAGI. J gave up 2 bases and V 5 bases, and 2 bases lay outside the gene matches. This chain's CDR3 is CASSVAGPYEQYF. The CDR3 nucleotides read TGTGCCAGCAGTGTAGCGGGACCCTACGAGCAGTACTTC.

The V gene is TRBV11-3, the J gene TRBJ2-7; 8 bases align to TRBD1. The J segment lost 3 bases and the V segment lost 4 bases, leaving 8 bases of the junction unmatched. CDR1 SGHNT and CDR2 YENEEA come from the germline V gene. The CDR3 covers 15 residues. CDR3 sequence reads: CASSSLPQGVYEQYF. As DNA, the CDR3 is TGTGCCAGCAGCTCACTACCACAGGGGGTCTACGAGCAGTACTTC.

CDR3 nucleotide sequence: TGTGCCAGCTCACCACCGGGATCAGGGGCTTTTAACAATGAGCAGTTCTTC. It translates to CASSPPGSGAFNNEQFF. The rearrangement links TRBV18 to TRBJ2-1, with D possibly being TRBD1 (6 bases). Germline V gives CDR1 KGHSH, CDR2 LQKENI. This CDR3 contains 17 residues. V lost 0 bases to trimming and J lost 5 bases, with 17 bases between them.

This rearrangement joins TRBV6-1 to TRBJ2-5, with TRBD1 matching 7 bases. The germline V gene encodes CDR1 MNHNS and CDR2 SASEGT. The CDR3 has 15 amino acids. After removal of 5 bases from V and 0 bases from J, the junction contained 6 bases not matched to a gene. The CDR3 nucleotides read TGTGCCAGCAGTCTGCCGGGACAGTACCAAGAGACCCAGTACTTC. This sequence encodes CASSLPGQYQETQYF.

This chain joins TRBV30 and TRBJ2-7, with a tentative D call TRBD2 (7 bases). The V and J ends lost 0 bases and 3 bases respectively, with 12 bases between them. CDR3 length: 14 amino acids. Germline loops: CDR1 GTSNPN, CDR2 SVGIG (reference sequence). As DNA, the CDR3 is TGTGCCTGGAGTGTACAGGGACTATTCTACGAGCAGTACTTC. The encoded protein is CAWSVQGLFYEQYF.

V usage is TRBV25-1 and J usage is TRBJ2-3, with 9 positions matching TRBD2. Germline V lookup: CDR1 MGHDK, CDR2 SYGVNS. The junction had 11 bases not matched to a gene; V was cut back by 5 bases and J by 5 bases. The length of the CDR3 is 16 residues. CDR3 protein: CASSRGGREGGDTQYF. The CDR3, as DNA: TGTGCCAGCAGTAGGGGAGGGCGGGAGGGCGGAGATACGCAGTATTTT.

J is TRBJ2-2 and V is TRBV27; TRBD1 matches at 8 bases. Trimming removed 0 bases from V and 6 bases from J; junction bases left unmatched: 9. CDR3 length equals 17 residues. The germline gives CDR1 MNHEY, CDR2 SMNVEV (reference sequence). The DNA of the CDR3 is TGTGCCAGCAGTTTATCCGTAGGACAGGGTGGTCCCGGGGAGCTGTTTTTT. Translated: CASSLSVGQGGPGELFF.

V and J are TRBV5-1 and TRBJ2-1, with D possibly TRBD2 on 6 matching bases. The CDR3 totals 18 residues. Germline-derived CDR1 and CDR2 are SGHRS and YFSETQ. V dropped 3 bases and J dropped 4 bases, with 23 bases sitting between them. The CDR3, as DNA: TGCGCCAGCAGCTGGGGACGTATGGTGGAGGGGAAATACAATGAGCAGTTCTTC. Protein product: CASSWGRMVEGKYNEQFF.

The rearrangement joins TRBV27 to TRBJ2-2; D unresolved. Germline CDR1 MNHEY, CDR2 SMNVEV (reference sequence). This CDR3 is built from 15 residues. Trimming pared 4 bases from V and 8 bases from J, leaving 17 bases between. In DNA form, the CDR3 reads TGTGCCAGCAGTTCACCTCTCGCTCGCGCTGGGGAGCTGTTTTTT. It translates to CASSSPLARAGELFF.

The V call is TRBV6-5, the J call TRBJ2-7; tentative D call: TRBD1 (5 bases). The V gene lost 8 bases and the J gene lost 1 base, with 15 bases spanning the gap. The length of the CDR3 is 14 residues. The germline V gene encodes CDR1 MNHEY and CDR2 SVGAGI. The chain's CDR3 is CASAFSQGSYEQYF. DNA of the CDR3: TGTGCCAGCGCCTTCAGTCAGGGTTCCTACGAGCAGTACTTC.

For the CDR3, the DNA is TGTGCCAGTAGCCCGGAGCGAACAGGGGACACTGAAGCTTTCTTT. Residues: CASSPERTGDTEAFF. The rearrangement joins TRBV19 to TRBJ1-1; 7 positions match TRBD1. V trimming: 6 bases; J trimming: 3 bases; junction bases outside the gene matches: 10. CDR1 LNHDA and CDR2 SQIVND come from the germline V gene (reference sequence). This CDR3 region has 15 residues.